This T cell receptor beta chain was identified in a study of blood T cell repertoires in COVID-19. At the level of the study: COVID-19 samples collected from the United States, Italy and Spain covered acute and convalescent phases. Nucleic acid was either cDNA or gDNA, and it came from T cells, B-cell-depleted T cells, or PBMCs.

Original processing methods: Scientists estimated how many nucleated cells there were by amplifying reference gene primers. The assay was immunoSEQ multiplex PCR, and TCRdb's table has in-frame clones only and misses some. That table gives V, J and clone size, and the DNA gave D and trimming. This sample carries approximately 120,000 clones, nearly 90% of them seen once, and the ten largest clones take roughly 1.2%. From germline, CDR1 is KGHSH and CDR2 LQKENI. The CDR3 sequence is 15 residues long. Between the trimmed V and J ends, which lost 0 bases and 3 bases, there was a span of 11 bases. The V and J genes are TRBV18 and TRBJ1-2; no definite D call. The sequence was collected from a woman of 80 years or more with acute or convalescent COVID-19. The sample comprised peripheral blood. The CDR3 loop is CASSPPYIGYYGYTF. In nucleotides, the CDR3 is TGTGCCAGCTCACCACCCTATATCGGTTACTATGGCTACACCTTC.